This T cell receptor (beta chain) was sequenced in a study of technical replicates of blood from several donors. CDR3 length: 13 amino acids. Germline V gene lookup returns CDR1 LNHDA and CDR2 SQIVND (reference sequence). Turning to this clone: One junction end does not reproduce the germline sequence, and a read error may be involved.

Using immunoSEQ multiplex PCR, the repertoire was profiled, and TCRdb retains in-frame clones only, with some absent. The repertoire includes about 82,000 clones, roughly nine tenths of them detected once, and 0.39% sits in the top ten. This receptor was identified in a human donor in good health. Sequencing input: T cells isolated from PBMCs. The chain joins TRBV19 to TRBJ2-3; D is possibly TRBD2 (5 bases). This chain's CDR3 is CASTGVSTDAQYF. The CDR3 nucleotides are TGTGCCAGTACCGGGGTAAGCACAGATGCGCAGTATTTT.